The present T cell receptor (beta chain) was sequenced within a study of blood T cell repertoires in COVID-19. Looking at the study overall: From the United States, Italy and Spain came samples of acute and convalescent COVID-19.

Original handling: By means of reference gene primer amplification, nucleated cell counts were estimated. The data were produced by immunoSEQ multiplex PCR, yet TCRdb's version contains in-frame clones alone and is incomplete. V and J calls and clone size are those listed in that table; D and trimming were worked out from the DNA. Among around 140,000 clones listed, about 89% were seen once. Germline lookup yields CDR1 SNHLY and CDR2 FYNNEI. J was trimmed by 5 bases and V by 8 bases; bases with no gene match: 10. This CDR3 has 15 residues. Sequencing was carried out using peripheral blood. V and J are TRBV2 and TRBJ2-5; 11 bases fit TRBD2. This TCR came from a man aged 55 to 70 with active or convalescent COVID-19. This CDR3 is CASQPSGGFIETQYF. Here the CDR3 DNA reads TGTGCCAGCCAGCCTAGCGGGGGGTTTATTGAGACCCAGTACTTC.